What follows describes a single TCR beta chain. No antigen is known for it. This sample stems from a study of cytomegalovirus exposure and HLA in healthy donors. Study-level points and caveats: Later work associated more than 15,000 TCR beta sequences with HLA alleles at 0.05 false discovery rate. According to a later analysis, donors in an Asian-associated ancestry cluster reportedly had fewer N-insertions than the roughly 720-donor mean. Researchers reportedly found TCR beta sequences accurately predicted most subjects' HLA-A and HLA-B alleles.

The CDR3 spans 15 residues. V was trimmed by 5 bases and J by 3 bases, leaving 13 bases between them. Germline V gives CDR1 SGHTA, CDR2 FQGNSA. PCR was performed using 60 Vbeta and 13 Jbeta primers. The data were produced by immunoSEQ multiplex PCR, yet TCRdb's version contains in-frame clones alone and is incomplete. This table has some 250,000 clones, 75% to 85% appearing once. The chain is built from TRBV7-2 and TRBJ2-2, with D unclear. The sequence came from a woman aged 60-75 years in good health and CMV-seropositive. Sequences were obtained from PBMCs. In DNA form, the CDR3 reads TGTGCCAGCAGCATAATTCGGTCATACACCGGGGAGCTGTTTTTT. This encodes CASSIIRSYTGELFF.